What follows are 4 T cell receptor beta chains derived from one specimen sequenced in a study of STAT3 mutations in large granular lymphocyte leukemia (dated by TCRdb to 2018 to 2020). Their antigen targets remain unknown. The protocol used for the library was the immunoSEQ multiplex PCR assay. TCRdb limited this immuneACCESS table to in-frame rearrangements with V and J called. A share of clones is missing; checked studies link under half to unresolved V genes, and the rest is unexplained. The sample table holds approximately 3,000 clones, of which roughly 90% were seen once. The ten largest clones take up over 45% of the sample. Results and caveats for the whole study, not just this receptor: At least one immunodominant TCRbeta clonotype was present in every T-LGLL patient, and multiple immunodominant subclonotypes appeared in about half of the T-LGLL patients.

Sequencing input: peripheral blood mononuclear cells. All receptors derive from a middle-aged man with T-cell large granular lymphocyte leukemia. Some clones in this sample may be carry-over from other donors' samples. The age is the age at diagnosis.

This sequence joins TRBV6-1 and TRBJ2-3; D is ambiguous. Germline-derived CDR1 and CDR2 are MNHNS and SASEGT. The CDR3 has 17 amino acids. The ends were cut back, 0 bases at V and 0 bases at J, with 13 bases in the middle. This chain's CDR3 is CASSEASAGRSTDTQYF. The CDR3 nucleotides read TGTGCCAGCAGTGAAGCTTCGGCAGGCAGGAGCACAGATACGCAGTATTTT.

The CDR3 nucleotides read TGTGCCAGCAGCAGTGGGACGCAGAGTGGCTACACCTTC. As protein: CASSSGTQSGYTF. The gene calls are TRBV27 and TRBJ1-2; perhaps TRBD1 as D (5 bases). The germline V and J ends were trimmed by 6 bases and 7 bases, with 15 bases remaining between them. The CDR3 totals 13 residues. Germline CDR1 MNHEY, CDR2 SMNVEV (reference sequence).

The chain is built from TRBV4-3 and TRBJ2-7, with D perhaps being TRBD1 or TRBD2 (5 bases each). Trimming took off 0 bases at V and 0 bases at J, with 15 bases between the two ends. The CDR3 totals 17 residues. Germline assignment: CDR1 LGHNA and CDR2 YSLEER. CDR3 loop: CASSQDRTTDYSYEQYF. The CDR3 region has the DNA TGCGCCAGCAGCCAAGACCGAACGACAGACTACTCCTACGAGCAGTACTTC.

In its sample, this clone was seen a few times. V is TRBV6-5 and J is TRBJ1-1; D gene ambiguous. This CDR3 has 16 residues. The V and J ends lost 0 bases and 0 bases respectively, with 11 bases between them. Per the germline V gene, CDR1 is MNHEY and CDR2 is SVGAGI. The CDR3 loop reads CASSYSPRTVNTEAFF. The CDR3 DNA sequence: TGTGCCAGCAGTTACTCCCCCCGGACGGTGAACACTGAAGCTTTCTTT.